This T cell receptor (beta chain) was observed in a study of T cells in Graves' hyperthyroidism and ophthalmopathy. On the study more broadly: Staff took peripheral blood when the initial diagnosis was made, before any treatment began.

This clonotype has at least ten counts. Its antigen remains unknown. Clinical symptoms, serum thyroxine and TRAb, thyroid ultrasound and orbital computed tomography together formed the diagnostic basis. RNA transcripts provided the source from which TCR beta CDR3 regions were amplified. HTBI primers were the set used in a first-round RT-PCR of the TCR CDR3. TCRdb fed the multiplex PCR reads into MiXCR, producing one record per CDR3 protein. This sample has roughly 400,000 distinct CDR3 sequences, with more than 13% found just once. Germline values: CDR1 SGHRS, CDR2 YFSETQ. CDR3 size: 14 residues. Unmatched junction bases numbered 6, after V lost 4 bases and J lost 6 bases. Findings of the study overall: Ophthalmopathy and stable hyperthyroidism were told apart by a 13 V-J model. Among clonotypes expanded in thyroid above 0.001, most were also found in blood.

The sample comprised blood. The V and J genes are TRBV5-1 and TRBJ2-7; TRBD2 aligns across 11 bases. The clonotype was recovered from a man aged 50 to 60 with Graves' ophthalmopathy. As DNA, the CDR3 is TGCGCCAGCAGCAAACTAGCGGGAGTTCGCGAGCAGTACTTC. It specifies CASSKLAGVREQYF.